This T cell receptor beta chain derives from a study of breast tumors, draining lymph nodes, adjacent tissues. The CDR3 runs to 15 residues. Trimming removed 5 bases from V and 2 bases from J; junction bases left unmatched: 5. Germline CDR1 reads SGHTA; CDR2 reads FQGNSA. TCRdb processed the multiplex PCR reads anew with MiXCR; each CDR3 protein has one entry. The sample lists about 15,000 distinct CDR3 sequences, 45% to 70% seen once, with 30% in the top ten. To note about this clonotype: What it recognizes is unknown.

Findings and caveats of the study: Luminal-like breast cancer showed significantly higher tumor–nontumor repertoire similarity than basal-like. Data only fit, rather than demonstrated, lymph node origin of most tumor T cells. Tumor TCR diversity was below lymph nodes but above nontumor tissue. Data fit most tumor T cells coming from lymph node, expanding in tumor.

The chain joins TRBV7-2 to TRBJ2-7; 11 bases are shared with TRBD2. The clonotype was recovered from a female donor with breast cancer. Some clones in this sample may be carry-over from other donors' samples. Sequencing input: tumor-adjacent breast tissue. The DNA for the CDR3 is TGTGCCAGCAGCACACTAGCGGGGGTTACCTACGAGCAGTACTTC. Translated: CASSTLAGVTYEQYF.